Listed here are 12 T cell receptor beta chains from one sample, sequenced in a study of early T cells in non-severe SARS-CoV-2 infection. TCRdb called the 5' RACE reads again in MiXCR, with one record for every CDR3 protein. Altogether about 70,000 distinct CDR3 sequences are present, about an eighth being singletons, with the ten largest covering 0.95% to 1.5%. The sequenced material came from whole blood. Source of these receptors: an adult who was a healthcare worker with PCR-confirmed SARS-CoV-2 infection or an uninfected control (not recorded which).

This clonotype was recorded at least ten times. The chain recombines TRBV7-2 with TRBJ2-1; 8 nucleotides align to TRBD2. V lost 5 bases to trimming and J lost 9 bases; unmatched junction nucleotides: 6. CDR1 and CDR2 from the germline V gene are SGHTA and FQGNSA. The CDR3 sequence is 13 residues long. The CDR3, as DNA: TGTGCCAGCAGCCGAGCGGGGGAGGGTGAGCAGTTCTTC. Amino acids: CASSRAGEGEQFF.

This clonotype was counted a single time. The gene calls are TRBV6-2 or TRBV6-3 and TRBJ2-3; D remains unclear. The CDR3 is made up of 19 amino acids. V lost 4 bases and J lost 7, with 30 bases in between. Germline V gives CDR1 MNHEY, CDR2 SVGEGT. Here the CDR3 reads CASSFRTRHFAFPLNTQYF. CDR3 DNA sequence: TGTGCCAGCAGTTTCCGAACACGGCACTTCGCGTTCCCTCTTAATACGCAGTATTTT.

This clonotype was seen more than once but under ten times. This CDR3 is CASSAGANTEAFF. In nucleotides, the CDR3 is TGTGCCAGCAGTGCCGGGGCGAACACTGAAGCTTTCTTT. This chain joins TRBV12-3 or TRBV12-4 and TRBJ1-1; D possibly corresponds to TRBD1 (5 bases). V was clipped by 5 bases and J by 1 base, with 8 bases between them. This CDR3 is built from 13 residues.

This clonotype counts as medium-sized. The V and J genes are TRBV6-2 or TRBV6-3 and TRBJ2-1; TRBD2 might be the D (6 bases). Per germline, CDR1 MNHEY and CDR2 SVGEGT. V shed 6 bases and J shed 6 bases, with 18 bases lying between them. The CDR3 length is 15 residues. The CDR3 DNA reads TGTGCCAGCAGGGGCGGGGACGCCGACACCAATGAGCAGTTCTTC. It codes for CASRGGDADTNEQFF.

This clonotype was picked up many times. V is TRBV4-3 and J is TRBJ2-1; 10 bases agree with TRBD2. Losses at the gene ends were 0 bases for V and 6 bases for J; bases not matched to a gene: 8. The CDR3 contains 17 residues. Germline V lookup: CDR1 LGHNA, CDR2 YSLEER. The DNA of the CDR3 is TGCGCCAGCAGCCAAGAAATGCCTAGCGGGAGTATCAATGAGCAGTTCTTC. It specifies CASSQEMPSGSINEQFF.

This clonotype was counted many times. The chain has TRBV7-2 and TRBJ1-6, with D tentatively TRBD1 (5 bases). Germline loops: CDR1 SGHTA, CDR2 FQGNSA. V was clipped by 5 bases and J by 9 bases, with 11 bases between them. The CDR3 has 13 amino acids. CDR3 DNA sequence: TGTGCCAGCAGCCGGGGGGAGGGTTCACCCCTCCACTTT. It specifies CASSRGEGSPLHF.

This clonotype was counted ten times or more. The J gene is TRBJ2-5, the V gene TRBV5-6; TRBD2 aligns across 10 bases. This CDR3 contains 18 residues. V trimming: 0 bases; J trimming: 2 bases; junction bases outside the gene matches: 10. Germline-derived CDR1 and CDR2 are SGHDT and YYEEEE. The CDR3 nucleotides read TGTGCCAGCAGCTTGGGTCCAGCGGGGGGGACCCCGCAAGAGACCCAGTACTTC. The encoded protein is CASSLGPAGGTPQETQYF.

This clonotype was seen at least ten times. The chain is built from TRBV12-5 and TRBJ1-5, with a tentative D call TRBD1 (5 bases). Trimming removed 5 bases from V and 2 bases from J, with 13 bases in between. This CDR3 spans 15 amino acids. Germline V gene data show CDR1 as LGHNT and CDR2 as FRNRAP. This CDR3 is CASGPGVGGNQPQHF. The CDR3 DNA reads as TGTGCTAGTGGTCCCGGGGTAGGGGGCAATCAGCCCCAGCATTTT. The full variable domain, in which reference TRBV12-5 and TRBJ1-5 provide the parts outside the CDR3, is DARVTQTPRHKVTEMGQEVTMRCQPILGHNTVFWYRQTMMQGLELLAYFRNRAPLDDSGMPKDRFSAEMPDATLATLKIQPSEPRDSAVYFCASGPGVGGNQPQHFGDGTRLSIL.

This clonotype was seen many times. The CDR3 sequence: CASSLGSEEQYF. The CDR3, as DNA: TGTGCCAGCAGCTTGGGATCAGAAGAGCAGTACTTC. V is TRBV5-4 and J is TRBJ2-7, with unresolved D. The V end lost 0 bases, the J end lost 7 bases, and 8 bases lay between the germline ends. This CDR3 region has 12 residues. From germline, CDR1 is SGHNT and CDR2 YYREEE (reference sequence).

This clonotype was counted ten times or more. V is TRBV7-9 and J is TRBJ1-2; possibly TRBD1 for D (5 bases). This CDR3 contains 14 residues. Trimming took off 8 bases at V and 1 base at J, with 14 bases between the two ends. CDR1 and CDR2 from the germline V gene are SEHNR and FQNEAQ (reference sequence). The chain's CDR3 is CASRGDGYNYGYTF. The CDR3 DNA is TGTGCCAGCCGGGGGGACGGTTATAACTATGGCTACACCTTC.

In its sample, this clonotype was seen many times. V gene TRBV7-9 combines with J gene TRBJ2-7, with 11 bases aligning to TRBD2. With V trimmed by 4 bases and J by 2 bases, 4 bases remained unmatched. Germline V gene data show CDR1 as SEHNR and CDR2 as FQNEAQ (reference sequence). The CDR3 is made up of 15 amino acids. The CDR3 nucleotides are TGTGCCAGCAGCTCCAAACTAGCGGGAGCCTACGAGCAGTACTTC. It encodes CASSSKLAGAYEQYF.

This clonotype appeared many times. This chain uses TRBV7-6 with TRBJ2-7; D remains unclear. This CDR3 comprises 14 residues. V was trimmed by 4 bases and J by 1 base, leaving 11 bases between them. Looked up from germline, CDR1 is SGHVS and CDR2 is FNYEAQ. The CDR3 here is CASSSRRASYEQYF. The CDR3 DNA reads TGTGCCAGCAGCTCCCGACGGGCATCCTACGAGCAGTACTTC.